This section outlines one T cell receptor beta chain sequence together with its context. The CDR3 runs 14 residues. Germline V gives CDR1 LNHDA, CDR2 SQIVND (reference sequence). Trimming shortened V by 9 bases and J by 4 bases, and 18 bases separated the two germline ends. The data derive from a study of blood T cell repertoires in COVID-19. Background on the study: Some COVID-19 samples were acute and others convalescent; all came from the United States, Italy and Spain. PBMCs, B-cell-depleted T cells, or T cells were the source of the cDNA or gDNA that made up the material.

Authors' analysis steps: Cell counts per sample came from amplifying reference gene primers. Profiled with immunoSEQ multiplex PCR; TCRdb holds only in-frame clones, not every one. V and J calls and clone size are copied from that table; D and trimming were computed from the DNA. The sample lists hundreds of thousands of clones, 86% occurring once. Input material: peripheral blood. This rearrangement joins TRBV19 to TRBJ1-1; tentative D call: TRBD1 (5 bases). The receptor was derived from a man in his fifties or sixties with acute or convalescent COVID-19. This CDR3 reads CARKRGRRLTEAFF. CDR3 in DNA: TGTGCCAGAAAAAGGGGTCGTCGGCTCACTGAAGCTTTCTTT.